The source of this T cell receptor (beta chain) is a study of regulatory T cells in long-lasting Graves disease. A remark on this clonotype: This may come from a read error, since a much larger clone is one base off.

Trimming cost V 3 bases and J 6 bases, with 15 bases left between them. Germline assignment: CDR1 SGHAT and CDR2 FQDESV (reference sequence). The CDR3 spans 14 residues. Researchers made TCR beta libraries by using iRepertoire HTBI primers and running Arm-PCR on CDR3 regions. TCRdb re-derived calls from the multiplex PCR reads in MiXCR, one entry per CDR3 protein. The sample lists more than 300,000 distinct CDR3 sequences; approximately 25% were seen once. Indicated time point: persistent/refractory GD, antithyroid drugs over 5 years with positive TRAb. PBMCs were the source of the RNA used for TCR sequencing. As a group, patients came from one endocrinology department in Xi'an, China. Tubes containing EDTA received 8 to 9.5 milliliters of drawn peripheral blood.

The sample was peripheral blood mononuclear cells (PBMCs), taken when the disease was refractory, from a patient treated with antithyroid drugs. The chain links TRBV11-1 to TRBJ2-7, with D possibly being TRBD1 (5 bases). This TCR was recovered from a middle-aged woman with Graves disease. CDR3 bases: TGTGCCAGCAGCTTGGGCAGGGCCCTCTGCGAGCAGTACTTC. This translates into CASSLGRALCEQYF.